These T cell receptor beta chains were read from a single sample in a study of blood T cell repertoires in COVID-19. Measured with immunoSEQ multiplex PCR; TCRdb has only the in-frame clones, and not every one. The table has around 200,000 clones, 70% to 90% seen once. Sequencing was done on a sample of PBMCs or T cells enriched from blood (not recorded which). The receptors shown here come from a woman aged 30 to 39 who had been exposed to COVID-19. Both conserved end residues are part of each CDR3. A D gene is named only where the DNA matches it firmly. Size values are once, few and many counts, or a class for expanded clones, and some rows have none.

clone size: -
D gene: -
J gene: TRBJ1-1
V gene: TRBV12-3/TRBV12-4
CDR3 protein: CASSLGGNTEAFF

clone size: -
D gene: TRBD1
J gene: TRBJ2-7
V gene: TRBV15
CDR3 protein: CATSRPRAETGGAEQYF

clone size: -
D gene: -
J gene: TRBJ1-5
V gene: TRBV28
CDR3 protein: CASTEDNNQPQHF

clone size: -
D gene: TRBD2
J gene: TRBJ2-2
V gene: TRBV10-1
CDR3 protein: CASSESAVGLAEGGELFF

clone size: -
D gene: -
J gene: TRBJ2-6
V gene: TRBV5-8
CDR3 protein: CASSFSLRANVLTF

clone size: -
D gene: -
J gene: TRBJ1-2
V gene: TRBV10-2
CDR3 protein: CASSESPGGYGYTF

clone size: -
D gene: TRBD1
J gene: TRBJ2-2
V gene: TRBV5-1
CDR3 protein: CASSYDRGFDTGELFF

clone size: -
D gene: -
J gene: TRBJ1-4
V gene: TRBV10-2
CDR3 protein: CASGGGIREKLFF

clone size: -
D gene: -
J gene: TRBJ2-2
V gene: TRBV14
CDR3 protein: CASSQAAGSNTGELFF

clone size: once
D gene: -
J gene: TRBJ2-1
V gene: TRBV6-5
CDR3 protein: CASIPGGRSRNEQFF

clone size: -
D gene: TRBD1
J gene: TRBJ1-1
V gene: TRBV7-2
CDR3 protein: CASSFDRVVFTEAFF

clone size: -
D gene: TRBD1
J gene: TRBJ1-1
V gene: TRBV5-1
CDR3 protein: CASSLGRTGNTEAFF

clone size: -
D gene: -
J gene: TRBJ1-4
V gene: TRBV7-9
CDR3 protein: CASSLPQGSEEKLFF

clone size: -
D gene: -
J gene: TRBJ1-2
V gene: TRBV5-1
CDR3 protein: CASRPGDSGYTF

clone size: -
D gene: TRBD1
J gene: TRBJ2-7
V gene: TRBV27
CDR3 protein: CASSRQGNPREQYF

clone size: -
D gene: -
J gene: TRBJ2-1
V gene: TRBV14
CDR3 protein: CASSPLAYNEQFF

clone size: -
D gene: TRBD1
J gene: TRBJ2-3
V gene: TRBV5-1
CDR3 protein: CASSLYPGQGTDTQYF

clone size: -
D gene: -
J gene: TRBJ2-5
V gene: TRBV5-1
CDR3 protein: CASSLSTGKETQYF

clone size: -
D gene: TRBD1
J gene: TRBJ1-6
V gene: TRBV7-8
CDR3 protein: CASSSKGAGSPLHF